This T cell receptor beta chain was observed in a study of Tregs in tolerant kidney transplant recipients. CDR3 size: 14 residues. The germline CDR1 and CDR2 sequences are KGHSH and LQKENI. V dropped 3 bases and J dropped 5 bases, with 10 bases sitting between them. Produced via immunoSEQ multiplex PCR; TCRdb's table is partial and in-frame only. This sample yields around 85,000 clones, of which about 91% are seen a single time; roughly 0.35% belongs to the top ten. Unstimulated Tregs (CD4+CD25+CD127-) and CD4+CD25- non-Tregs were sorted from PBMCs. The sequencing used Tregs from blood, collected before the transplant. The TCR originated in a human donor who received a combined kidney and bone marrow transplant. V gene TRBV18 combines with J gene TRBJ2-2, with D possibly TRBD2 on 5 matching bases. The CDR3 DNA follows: TGTGCCAGCTCACCTTGGGAGTGGACCGGGGAGCTGTTTTTT. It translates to CASSPWEWTGELFF.